These 20 T cell receptor beta chains were sequenced from one sample in a study of blood T cell repertoires in COVID-19. TCRdb keeps only in-frame clones here, not all; method: immunoSEQ multiplex PCR. The table includes some 530,000 clones, more than 85% detected once. Sequencing was carried out using PBMCs or T cells enriched from blood (not recorded which). These TCRs come from an older woman who had recovered from COVID-19.

The chain has TRBV27 and TRBJ1-2, with D possibly TRBD1 on 5 matching bases. The CDR3 sequence is 14 residues long. From germline, CDR1 is MNHEY and CDR2 SMNVEV (reference sequence). The V gene lost 3 bases and the J gene lost 6 bases, with 14 bases spanning the gap. The CDR3 spells CASSFLRDRNGYTF. The CDR3 DNA follows: TGTGCCAGCAGTTTCCTCAGGGATCGGAATGGCTACACCTTC.

This chain connects TRBV7-2 to TRBJ1-2; no firm D call. Trimming removed 1 base from V and 8 bases from J, with 11 bases in between. Germline V lookup: CDR1 SGHTA, CDR2 FQGNSA. There are 13 residues in the CDR3. This CDR3 reads CASSLGYGGGYTF. The DNA for the CDR3 is TGTGCCAGCAGCTTAGGCTACGGAGGGGGCTACACCTTC.

The chain is built from TRBV2 and TRBJ2-7; 13 nucleotides line up with TRBD2. V was pared by 4 bases and J by 3 bases, with 6 bases of the junction left unmatched. Germline V lookup: CDR1 SNHLY, CDR2 FYNNEI. The CDR3 runs to 16 residues. CDR3 in DNA: TGTGCCAGCAGTGCCGGACTAGCGGGGGACAACTACGAGCAGTACTTC. Amino acid sequence: CASSAGLAGDNYEQYF.

The V gene is TRBV2, the J gene TRBJ1-3; no firm D call. The CDR3 covers 15 residues. Trimming left V 6 bases short and J 2 bases short, with 14 bases between. CDR1 and CDR2 (germline): SNHLY, FYNNEI. CDR3 in amino acids: CASSPRGSPGNTIYF. CDR3 coding DNA: TGTGCCAGCAGCCCCCGGGGAAGCCCTGGAAACACCATATATTTT.

The chain uses TRBV5-6 and TRBJ2-3; 9 bases fit TRBD2. The J segment lost 5 bases and the V segment lost 2 bases, leaving 6 bases of the junction unmatched. Germline CDR1 and CDR2: SGHDT and YYEEEE. The CDR3 runs 15 residues. DNA for the CDR3: TGTGCCAGCAGCTTCGCGGGGGGGCGAGGAGATACGCAGTATTTT. This sequence encodes CASSFAGGRGDTQYF.

This clone has more than one count but fewer than ten. V is TRBV2 and J is TRBJ2-1; D remains ambiguous. The CDR3 sequence is 15 residues long. Germline V lookup: CDR1 SNHLY, CDR2 FYNNEI. Trimming left V 1 base short and J 7 bases short, with 14 bases between. The CDR3 protein is CASSEGRFLGNEQFF. Here the CDR3 DNA reads TGTGCCAGCAGTGAAGGTAGATTCCTCGGGAATGAGCAGTTCTTC.

Here the CDR3 reads CAISAPQGQGNTEAFF. As DNA, the CDR3 is TGTGCCATCAGTGCCCCCCAGGGACAGGGGAACACTGAAGCTTTCTTT. The chain joins TRBV10-3 to TRBJ1-1, with TRBD1 identical over 9 bases. Germline trimming cut 4 bases from V and 1 base from J; bases unmatched to any gene: 7. CDR3 size: 16 residues. Germline V lookup: CDR1 ENHRY, CDR2 SYGVKD.

This chain links TRBV18 with TRBJ1-4, with a possible D match to TRBD1 (5 bases). Trimming took off 5 bases at V and 2 bases at J, with 12 bases between the two ends. In germline, CDR1 is KGHSH, CDR2 LQKENI. This CDR3 is 15 amino acids long. CDR3 nucleotide sequence: TGTGCCAGCTCATGGACGGGGGTGACTAATGAAAAACTGTTTTTT. Amino acids: CASSWTGVTNEKLFF.

V gene TRBV9 combines with J gene TRBJ2-3; 9 bases line up with TRBD2. CDR1 SGDLS and CDR2 YYNGEE come from the germline V gene. This CDR3 contains 15 residues. J gave up 1 base and V 6 bases, and 6 bases lay outside the gene matches. CDR3 in DNA: TGTGCCAGCACTCGCGGGGGGGCAGGCACAGATACGCAGTATTTT. Its translation is CASTRGGAGTDTQYF.

This clone was recorded a few times. The chain employs TRBV5-8 and TRBJ1-6; the D is unclear. The germline V gene has CDR1 SGHTS and CDR2 YDEGEE. This CDR3 is built from 13 residues. V lost 7 bases to trimming and J lost 4 bases, with 9 bases between them. In nucleotides, the CDR3 is TGTGCCAGCCCGCCGGGATATAATTCACCCCTCCACTTT. It translates to CASPPGYNSPLHF.

The rearrangement joins TRBV4-1 to TRBJ1-1; 7 nucleotides line up with TRBD1. V dropped 1 base and J dropped 4; count of bases not matched to a gene: 3. The CDR3 is made up of 14 amino acids. CDR1 MGHRA and CDR2 YSYEKL come from the germline V gene. For the CDR3, the DNA is TGCGCCAGCAGCCAAGGACAGGGAGGCACTGAAGCTTTCTTT. Its protein is CASSQGQGGTEAFF.

The V and J genes are TRBV27 and TRBJ1-6; D might be TRBD1 (5 bases). CDR3 size: 13 residues. V lost 7 bases to trimming and J lost 8 bases, with 12 bases between them. CDR1 and CDR2 from the germline V gene are MNHEY and SMNVEV (reference sequence). CDR3: CASMGRADSPLHF. The CDR3 region has the DNA TGTGCCAGCATGGGCAGGGCTGATTCACCCCTCCACTTT.

The rearrangement links TRBV5-1 to TRBJ1-5; TRBD1 agrees at 8 bases. J gave up 7 bases and V 4 bases, and 4 bases lay outside the gene matches. The V gene's germline CDR1 is SGHRS and CDR2 YFSETQ. The CDR3 has 13 residues. In nucleotides, the CDR3 is TGCGCCAGCAGCAACAGGGGGAGGCAGCCCCAGCATTTT. Its translation: CASSNRGRQPQHF.

The chain has TRBV4-1 and TRBJ2-1, with 15 bases lining up with TRBD2. The V gene end was trimmed by 4 bases and the J gene end by 0 bases; junction bases not matched to a gene: 10. CDR1 is MGHRA and CDR2 is YSYEKL in the germline V gene. This CDR3 spans 20 amino acids. Here the CDR3 reads CASSLRTSGGAIYSYNEQFF. The CDR3 coding sequence is TGCGCCAGCAGCCTCCGGACTAGCGGGGGGGCTATTTACTCCTACAATGAGCAGTTCTTC.

This CDR3 reads CASSFRGGNQPQHF. For the CDR3, the DNA is TGTGCCAGCAGTTTTAGGGGCGGCAATCAGCCCCAGCATTTT. The chain has TRBV28 and TRBJ1-5; D possibly corresponds to TRBD1 (5 bases). The CDR3 is made up of 14 amino acids. Looked up from germline, CDR1 is MDHEN and CDR2 is SYDVKM. The V and J ends lost 3 bases and 2 bases respectively, with 8 bases between them.

This chain joins TRBV6-5 and TRBJ1-5; D not resolved. The CDR3 runs 14 residues. Germline V CDR1 and CDR2: MNHEY, SVGAGI. V shed 2 bases and J shed 6 bases, with 11 bases lying between them. CDR3 residues: CASSYTGMGQPQHF. The DNA of the CDR3 is TGTGCCAGCAGTTACACGGGAATGGGTCAGCCCCAGCATTTT.

The CDR3 DNA follows: TGCGCCAGCAGCTTCTTGACAGGCGGTGGCTACACCTTC. This gives the protein CASSFLTGGGYTF. The rearrangement links TRBV5-1 to TRBJ1-2; D might be TRBD1 (6 bases). Trimming removed 2 bases at V and 7 bases at J, with 12 bases between. The germline gives CDR1 SGHRS, CDR2 YFSETQ. The CDR3 length is 13 residues.

The CDR3 loop is CASSPSGGRNTEAFF. As DNA, the CDR3 is TGTGCCAGCTCACCATCAGGGGGGCGGAACACTGAAGCTTTCTTT. The rearrangement uses TRBV18 and TRBJ1-1, with 7 bases identical to TRBD1. CDR3 length equals 15 residues. The V segment lost 2 bases and the J segment 1 base; nucleotides outside the gene matches: 4. Germline V lookup: CDR1 KGHSH, CDR2 LQKENI. Drawing the rest from reference TRBV18 and TRBJ1-1, the complete variable domain is NAGVMQNPRHLVRRRGQEARLRCSPMKGHSHVYWYRQLPEEGLKFMVYLQKENIIDESGMPKERFSAEFPKEGPSILRIQQVVRGDSAAYFCASSPSGGRNTEAFFGQGTRLTVV.

The rearrangement joins TRBV6-5 to TRBJ1-1, with D unclear. Trimming cost V 0 bases and J 1 base, with 6 bases left between them. CDR1 is MNHEY, CDR2 SVGAGI, per germline. The CDR3 covers 14 residues. CDR3 in DNA: TGTGCCAGCAGTTACTCGAGGGCGAACACTGAAGCTTTCTTT. This codes for CASSYSRANTEAFF.

J is TRBJ1-4 and V is TRBV10-3; 8 bases match TRBD1. Trimming took 2 bases from V and 8 from J; bases not matched to a gene: 13. The germline V gene encodes CDR1 ENHRY and CDR2 SYGVKD. The CDR3 is 17 amino acids. The CDR3 region is CAISENGRGLGGEKLFF. DNA of the CDR3: TGTGCCATCAGTGAGAATGGCAGGGGGCTAGGTGGAGAAAAACTGTTTTTT.